These 4 T cell receptor beta chains originate from one sample sequenced in a study of CD8+ T cells in alopecia areata. It was cDNA, reverse transcribed from extracted RNA, that served as the sequencing template. Generated by immunoSEQ multiplex PCR, the TCRdb table keeps only in-frame clones and is missing some. The sample lists approximately 210,000 clones, approximately 67% seen once, with roughly 1.3% in the top ten. Regarding treatment: oral pan-JAK inhibitor, 5-10 mg twice daily. Sequenced here: CD4+ T cells sorted from blood, sampled at approximately week 50, from a patient treated with tofacitinib. These receptors came from a human donor with alopecia areata.

The chain employs TRBV6-5 and TRBJ2-1; D not resolved. The CDR3 runs to 14 residues. In germline, CDR1 is MNHEY, CDR2 SVGAGI. The V and J ends lost 3 bases and 10 bases respectively, with 16 bases between them. CDR3 residues: CASSYILGINEQFF. The CDR3 coding sequence is TGTGCCAGCAGTTATATCCTTGGCATCAACGAGCAGTTCTTC.

The chain couples TRBV7-6 to TRBJ2-6; D not certain. Per the germline V gene, CDR1 is SGHVS and CDR2 is FNYEAQ. V dropped 6 bases and J dropped 0 bases, with 9 bases sitting between them. The CDR3 has 15 amino acids. CDR3 loop: CASSYQLSGANVLTF. The CDR3 nucleotides read TGTGCCAGCAGTTATCAGCTCTCTGGGGCCAACGTCCTGACTTTC.

This clone turned up a few times. The chain links TRBV14 to TRBJ2-5; D is ambiguous. The germline gives CDR1 SGHDN, CDR2 FVKESK. The CDR3 has 15 residues. Deletions cut 0 bases from V and 2 bases from J, with 10 bases between. For the CDR3, the DNA is TGTGCCAGCAGCCAAGATCAAAACAGACAAGAGACCCAGTACTTC. It specifies CASSQDQNRQETQYF.

The chain has TRBV2 and TRBJ2-3, with D tentatively TRBD1 or TRBD2 (5 bases each). The CDR3 is made up of 14 amino acids. The germline V gene has CDR1 SNHLY and CDR2 FYNNEI. Trimming pared 3 bases from V and 4 bases from J, leaving 11 bases between. In DNA form, the CDR3 reads TGTGCCAGCAGTGACAGATTGGGGGCAGATACGCAGTATTTT. As protein: CASSDRLGADTQYF.